Each of the 10 T cell receptor beta chains below was sequenced from the same sample in a study of blood T cell repertoires in COVID-19. This table comes from immunoSEQ multiplex PCR, and its TCRdb copy is limited to in-frame clones, with some not included. Among just under 50,000 clones listed, around 79% were seen once. Sequencing was done on a sample of peripheral blood. The source of these receptors is a man aged 70-80 years with acute or convalescent COVID-19.

The rearrangement links TRBV12-3 or TRBV12-4 to TRBJ1-1; D ambiguous. The CDR3 runs 11 residues. With 8 bases removed from V and 2 bases from J, the gap between germline ends came to 6 bases. The CDR3 sequence is CASRYNTEAFF. The CDR3 nucleotides are TGTGCCAGCCGGTATAACACTGAAGCTTTCTTT.

CDR3: CASSGRRLNTEAFF. CDR3 in DNA: TGTGCCAGCAGCGGTCGCAGGTTGAACACTGAAGCTTTCTTT. The chain recombines TRBV11-2 with TRBJ1-1; D gene unclear. CDR3 length: 14 amino acids. CDR1 and CDR2 (germline): SGHAT, FQNNGV. Trimming took 5 bases from V and 0 from J, leaving 10 bases between them.

The table lists this clone with a few counts. The V call is TRBV18, the J call TRBJ2-7, with D uncertain. The CDR3 has 13 amino acids. V lost 3 bases to trimming and J lost 5 bases, with 11 bases between them. Looked up from germline, CDR1 is KGHSH and CDR2 is LQKENI. The CDR3 reads CASSPTGFDEQYF. DNA for the CDR3: TGTGCCAGCTCACCGACTGGGTTCGACGAGCAGTACTTC.

The rearrangement links TRBV6-5 to TRBJ2-2; the match to TRBD2 covers 7 bases. The CDR3 length is 12 residues. CDR1 is MNHEY and CDR2 is SVGAGI in the germline V gene. The J segment lost 7 bases and the V segment lost 7 bases, leaving 3 bases of the junction unmatched. The CDR3 DNA reads TGTGCCAGCACCCCGGGGGGCGGGGAGCTGTTTTTT. Encoded protein: CASTPGGGELFF.

This clone was seen a few times. The chain couples TRBV28 to TRBJ2-7; tentatively, D is TRBD2 (6 bases). Deletions cut 7 bases from V and 4 bases from J, with 11 bases between. The CDR3 has 12 amino acids. Germline V lookup: CDR1 MDHEN, CDR2 SYDVKM. The CDR3 region is CASNLGTYEQYF. The CDR3 nucleotides are TGTGCCAGCAACTTGGGGACTTACGAGCAGTACTTC.

The V and J genes are TRBV7-2 and TRBJ1-3; 11 bases agree with TRBD1. V lost 1 base, J lost 1 base, and 3 bases stayed unmatched. The CDR3 runs 17 residues. Germline lookup yields CDR1 SGHTA and CDR2 FQGNSA. The CDR3 sequence is CASSLVGTGGSGNTIYF. The CDR3 DNA sequence: TGTGCCAGCAGCTTAGTCGGGACAGGGGGATCTGGAAACACCATATATTTT.

The chain employs TRBV19 and TRBJ1-4, with D perhaps matching TRBD1 (5 bases). This CDR3 contains 13 residues. Germline V CDR1 and CDR2: LNHDA, SQIVND (reference sequence). The V gene lost 8 bases and the J gene lost 8 bases, with 15 bases spanning the gap. CDR3 region: CASRDGAGEKLFF. The CDR3 DNA reads as TGTGCCAGTCGTGACGGCGCAGGGGAAAAACTGTTTTTT.

The chain couples TRBV7-8 to TRBJ1-6; the match to TRBD1 covers 10 bases. The CDR3 length is 18 residues. Germline values: CDR1 SGHVS, CDR2 FQNEAQ. The junction had 10 bases not matched to a gene; V was cut back by 4 bases and J by 4 bases. CDR3 region: CASSWGQGRSPYNSPLHF. The CDR3 DNA is TGTGCCAGCAGCTGGGGACAGGGGCGAAGTCCGTATAATTCACCCCTCCACTTT.

The chain is built from TRBV18 and TRBJ2-3; tentatively, D is TRBD1 (8 bases). This CDR3 is built from 17 residues. Germline CDR1 and CDR2: KGHSH and LQKENI. V was cut by 4 bases and J by 3 bases, with 20 bases left in between. CDR3 sequence reads: CASSLELTQGGTDTQYF. The DNA for the CDR3 is TGTGCCAGCTCACTTGAGCTGACACAGGGGGGGACAGATACGCAGTATTTT.

The J gene is TRBJ1-2, the V gene TRBV5-5; 9 bases fit TRBD1. The CDR3 is 18 residues long. Germline V lookup: CDR1 SGHKS, CDR2 YYEKEE (reference sequence). After removal of 0 bases from V and 1 base from J, the junction contained 10 bases not matched to a gene. The CDR3 is CASSLAKWDRDFNYGYTF. For the CDR3, the DNA is TGTGCCAGCAGCTTGGCCAAATGGGACAGGGATTTTAACTATGGCTACACCTTC. Looking up the rest from reference TRBV5-5 and TRBJ1-2 gives the full variable domain: DAGVTQSPTHLIKTRGQQVTLRCSPISGHKSVSWYQQVLGQGPQFIFQYYEKEERGRGNFPDRFSARQFPNYSSELNVNALLLGDSALYLCASSLAKWDRDFNYGYTFGSGTRLTVV.